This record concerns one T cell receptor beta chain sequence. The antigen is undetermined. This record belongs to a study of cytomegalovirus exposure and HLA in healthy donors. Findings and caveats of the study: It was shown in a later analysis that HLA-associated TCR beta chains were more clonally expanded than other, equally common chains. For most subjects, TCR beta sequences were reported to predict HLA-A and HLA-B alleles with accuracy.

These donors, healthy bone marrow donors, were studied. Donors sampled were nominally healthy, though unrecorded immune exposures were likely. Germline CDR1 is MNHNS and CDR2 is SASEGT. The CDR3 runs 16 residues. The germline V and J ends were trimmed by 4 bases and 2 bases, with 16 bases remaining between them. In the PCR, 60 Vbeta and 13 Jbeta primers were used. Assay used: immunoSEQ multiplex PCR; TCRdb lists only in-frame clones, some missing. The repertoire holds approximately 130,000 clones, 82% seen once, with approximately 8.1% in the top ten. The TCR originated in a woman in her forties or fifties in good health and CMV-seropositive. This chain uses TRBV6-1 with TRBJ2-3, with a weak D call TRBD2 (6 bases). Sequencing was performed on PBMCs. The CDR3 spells CASSVGDLPSTDTQYF. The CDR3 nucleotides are TGTGCCAGCAGTGTGGGGGACTTACCTTCCACAGATACGCAGTATTTT.